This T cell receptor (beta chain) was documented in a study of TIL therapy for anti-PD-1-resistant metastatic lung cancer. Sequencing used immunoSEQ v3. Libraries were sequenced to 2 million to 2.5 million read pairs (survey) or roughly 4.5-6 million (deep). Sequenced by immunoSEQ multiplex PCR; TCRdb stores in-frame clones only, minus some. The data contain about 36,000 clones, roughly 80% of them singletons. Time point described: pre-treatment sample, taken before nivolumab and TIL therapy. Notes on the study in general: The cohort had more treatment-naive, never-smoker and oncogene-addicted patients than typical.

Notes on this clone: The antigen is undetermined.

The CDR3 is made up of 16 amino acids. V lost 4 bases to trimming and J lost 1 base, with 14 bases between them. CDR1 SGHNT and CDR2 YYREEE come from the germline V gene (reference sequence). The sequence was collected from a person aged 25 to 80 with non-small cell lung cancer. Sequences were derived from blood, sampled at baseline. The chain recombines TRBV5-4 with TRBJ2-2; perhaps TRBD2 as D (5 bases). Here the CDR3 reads CASSVLVTLNTGELFF. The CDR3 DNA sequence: TGTGCCAGCAGCGTACTAGTAACATTGAACACCGGGGAGCTGTTTTTT.